This is a list of T cell receptor beta chains from one sample in a study of radiotherapy plus CTLA-4 blockade in lung cancer. Sequencing used immunoSEQ multiplex PCR; TCRdb keeps in-frame clones, though not all of them. The data show tens of thousands of clones, with approximately 72% seen just once and roughly a tenth held by the top ten. Sequenced here: peripheral blood, sampled from a patient treated with radiotherapy plus ipilimumab. The receptors were gathered from a human donor with non-small cell lung cancer who had stable disease on radiotherapy plus ipilimumab. The CDR3 runs from the conserved cysteine through the conserved F or W. Fields, in order: J gene, V gene, D gene, clone size, CDR3 protein, CDR3 DNA. D genes are given only for firm matches. Size is omitted from some rows. Given values are once, few, many or a class for expanded clones.

j_gene: TRBJ1-5
v_gene: TRBV6-4
d_gene: NA
abundance: NA
CDR3aa: CASSEKGREDQPQHF
CDR3nt: TGTGCCAGCAGTGAAAAGGGCAGGGAGGATCAGCCCCAGCATTTT

j_gene: TRBJ1-1
v_gene: TRBV30
d_gene: NA
abundance: many
CDR3aa: CAWKGGSRVNTEAFF
CDR3nt: TGTGCCTGGAAGGGGGGGAGTAGGGTGAACACTGAAGCTTTCTTT

j_gene: TRBJ2-2
v_gene: TRBV10-2
d_gene: TRBD2
abundance: NA
CDR3aa: CASRKPGLATFPGTGELFF
CDR3nt: TGCGCCAGCAGAAAACCGGGACTAGCGACGTTCCCGGGAACCGGGGAGCTGTTTTTT

j_gene: TRBJ2-1
v_gene: TRBV12-5
d_gene: TRBD2
abundance: NA
CDR3aa: CASVLGGAWSQGEQFF
CDR3nt: TGTGCTAGTGTCCTGGGAGGGGCTTGGTCTCAGGGTGAGCAGTTCTTC

j_gene: TRBJ2-1
v_gene: TRBV11-1
d_gene: NA
abundance: once
CDR3aa: CASSLGQLQFF
CDR3nt: TGTGCCAGCAGCTTAGGACAGTTACAGTTCTTC

j_gene: TRBJ2-7
v_gene: TRBV7-8
d_gene: NA
abundance: few
CDR3aa: CASSPRSRSLDEQYF
CDR3nt: TGTGCCAGCAGCCCCCGGAGCCGCAGCCTGGACGAGCAGTACTTC

j_gene: TRBJ2-5
v_gene: TRBV5-1
d_gene: TRBD1
abundance: NA
CDR3aa: CASSLDGTGWETQYF
CDR3nt: TGCGCCAGCAGCTTGGACGGGACAGGGTGGGAGACCCAGTACTTC

j_gene: TRBJ1-1
v_gene: TRBV14
d_gene: NA
abundance: NA
CDR3aa: CASSQDSVRRGEAFF
CDR3nt: TGTGCCAGCAGCCAAGATTCTGTGAGGCGTGGTGAAGCTTTCTTT

j_gene: TRBJ2-1
v_gene: TRBV5-4
d_gene: TRBD1
abundance: once
CDR3aa: CASSSAAGTGNNEQFF
CDR3nt: TGTGCCAGCAGCTCAGCGGCCGGGACAGGTAACAATGAGCAGTTCTTC

j_gene: TRBJ1-3
v_gene: TRBV7-2
d_gene: NA
abundance: NA
CDR3aa: CASSLRRESSGNTIYF
CDR3nt: TGTGCCAGCAGCTTAAGACGGGAGAGCTCTGGAAACACCATATATTTT

j_gene: TRBJ1-1
v_gene: TRBV29-1
d_gene: NA
abundance: NA
CDR3aa: CSVGPGDLNTEAFF
CDR3nt: TGCAGCGTGGGCCCAGGGGACCTGAACACTGAAGCTTTCTTT

j_gene: TRBJ2-6
v_gene: TRBV18
d_gene: NA
abundance: many
CDR3aa: CASAIPGANVLTF
CDR3nt: TGTGCCAGCGCTATCCCTGGGGCCAACGTCCTGACTTTC

j_gene: TRBJ1-5
v_gene: TRBV21-1
d_gene: NA
abundance: NA
CDR3aa: CASRTGGLCNQPQHF
CDR3nt: TGTGCCAGCCGGACAGGGGGCTTGTGCAATCAGCCCCAGCATTTT

j_gene: TRBJ1-2
v_gene: TRBV28
d_gene: TRBD1
abundance: NA
CDR3aa: CASSFDLGTGAYGYTF
CDR3nt: TGTGCCAGCAGTTTTGACCTAGGGACAGGGGCCTATGGCTACACCTTC

j_gene: TRBJ2-1
v_gene: TRBV4-3
d_gene: NA
abundance: NA
CDR3aa: CASSQDGGRPYNEQFF
CDR3nt: TGCGCCAGCAGCCAAGATGGGGGGAGACCCTACAATGAGCAGTTCTTC

j_gene: TRBJ2-5
v_gene: TRBV19
d_gene: TRBD1
abundance: NA
CDR3aa: CASSQGVGVTETQYF
CDR3nt: TGTGCCAGTAGTCAGGGGGTCGGCGTGACGGAGACCCAGTACTTC

j_gene: TRBJ1-2
v_gene: TRBV30
d_gene: NA
abundance: few
CDR3aa: CAWSMGPYGYTF
CDR3nt: TGTGCCTGGAGCATGGGGCCTTATGGCTACACCTTC

j_gene: TRBJ2-7
v_gene: TRBV6-6
d_gene: NA
abundance: NA
CDR3aa: CASSYFKTGAHEQYF
CDR3nt: TGTGCCAGCAGTTACTTTAAAACAGGTGCTCACGAGCAGTACTTC

j_gene: TRBJ2-2
v_gene: TRBV7-6
d_gene: NA
abundance: NA
CDR3aa: CASSFNRVNTGELFF
CDR3nt: TGTGCCAGCAGCTTTAACAGGGTGAACACCGGGGAGCTGTTTTTT

j_gene: TRBJ2-5
v_gene: TRBV5-1
d_gene: TRBD1
abundance: few
CDR3aa: CASSLGTGVTGETQYF
CDR3nt: TGCGCCAGCAGCTTGGGGACAGGGGTCACTGGAGAGACCCAGTACTTC

j_gene: TRBJ1-1
v_gene: TRBV6-5
d_gene: TRBD1
abundance: NA
CDR3aa: CASSRTGKYTEAFF
CDR3nt: TGTGCCAGCAGCCGGACAGGGAAGTACACTGAAGCTTTCTTT

j_gene: TRBJ1-2
v_gene: TRBV2
d_gene: TRBD1
abundance: few
CDR3aa: CASSASGTGGSGYTF
CDR3nt: TGTGCCAGCAGTGCGTCCGGGACAGGGGGCTCTGGCTACACCTTC

j_gene: TRBJ1-1
v_gene: TRBV18
d_gene: NA
abundance: NA
CDR3aa: CASSPSAEAFF
CDR3nt: TGTGCCAGCTCTCCCTCCGCTGAAGCTTTCTTT

j_gene: TRBJ2-2
v_gene: TRBV10-3
d_gene: TRBD2
abundance: many
CDR3aa: CAISEFQAGGRVGELFF
CDR3nt: TGTGCCATCAGTGAGTTTCAAGCGGGGGGAAGAGTCGGGGAGCTGTTTTTT

j_gene: TRBJ2-3
v_gene: TRBV29-1
d_gene: NA
abundance: NA
CDR3aa: CSCVRGTDTQYF
CDR3nt: TGCAGCTGCGTGCGGGGCACAGATACGCAGTATTTT

j_gene: TRBJ2-1
v_gene: TRBV6-1
d_gene: TRBD2
abundance: NA
CDR3aa: CASSPLAGGHNEQFF
CDR3nt: TGTGCCAGCAGCCCGCTAGCGGGGGGGCACAATGAGCAGTTCTTC

j_gene: TRBJ2-7
v_gene: TRBV6-5
d_gene: NA
abundance: few
CDR3aa: CASRNGNEQYF
CDR3nt: TGTGCCAGCAGAAATGGCAACGAGCAGTACTTC

j_gene: TRBJ2-3
v_gene: TRBV5-1
d_gene: TRBD2
abundance: once
CDR3aa: CASSFGLAGGTAVTDTQYF
CDR3nt: TGCGCCAGCAGCTTCGGACTAGCGGGGGGGACTGCTGTCACAGATACGCAGTATTTT

j_gene: TRBJ2-7
v_gene: TRBV6-6
d_gene: TRBD1
abundance: few
CDR3aa: CASSSGTGTYEQYF
CDR3nt: TGTGCCAGCAGTTCCGGGACAGGTACTTACGAGCAGTACTTC

j_gene: TRBJ1-4
v_gene: TRBV6-6
d_gene: TRBD1
abundance: once
CDR3aa: CASSSRDSNEKLFF
CDR3nt: TGTGCCAGCAGCTCCCGGGACAGTAATGAAAAACTGTTTTTT

j_gene: TRBJ2-1
v_gene: TRBV15
d_gene: TRBD2
abundance: once
CDR3aa: CATSGEAGRDNEQFF
CDR3nt: TGTGCCACCAGCGGAGAAGCGGGGAGGGATAATGAGCAGTTCTTC

j_gene: TRBJ2-2
v_gene: TRBV4-3
d_gene: NA
abundance: few
CDR3aa: CASSQGVPQRAGELFF
CDR3nt: TGCGCCAGCAGCCAAGGAGTGCCGCAGAGGGCGGGGGAGCTGTTTTTT

j_gene: TRBJ2-3
v_gene: TRBV11-3
d_gene: NA
abundance: NA
CDR3aa: CASSLGAETDTQYF
CDR3nt: TGTGCCAGCAGCTTAGGGGCAGAGACAGATACGCAGTATTTT

j_gene: TRBJ2-3
v_gene: TRBV5-5
d_gene: NA
abundance: NA
CDR3aa: CASSLGQGVDTQYF
CDR3nt: TGTGCCAGCAGCTTGGGCCAGGGTGTTGATACGCAGTATTTT

j_gene: TRBJ2-6
v_gene: TRBV2
d_gene: NA
abundance: many
CDR3aa: CASSEGGHSSGANVLTF
CDR3nt: TGTGCCAGCAGTGAAGGTGGACATTCCTCTGGGGCCAACGTCCTGACTTTC

j_gene: TRBJ2-6
v_gene: TRBV27
d_gene: TRBD1
abundance: NA
CDR3aa: CASSYLDRGGSGANVLTF
CDR3nt: TGTGCCAGCAGCTACCTCGACAGGGGTGGATCTGGGGCCAACGTCCTGACTTTC

j_gene: TRBJ2-5
v_gene: TRBV11-3
d_gene: TRBD1
abundance: few
CDR3aa: CASSLTDRGPAETQYF
CDR3nt: TGTGCCAGCAGCCTAACGGACAGGGGGCCGGCAGAGACCCAGTACTTC

j_gene: TRBJ1-4
v_gene: TRBV6-1
d_gene: NA
abundance: NA
CDR3aa: CASSRGSTEKLFF
CDR3nt: TGTGCCAGCTCTAGGGGTTCGACGGAAAAACTGTTTTTT

j_gene: TRBJ1-2
v_gene: TRBV5-4
d_gene: NA
abundance: NA
CDR3aa: CASSAAAGAAGGYTF
CDR3nt: TGTGCCAGCAGCGCGGCGGCGGGGGCGGCGGGCGGCTACACCTTC

j_gene: TRBJ1-6
v_gene: TRBV19
d_gene: NA
abundance: few
CDR3aa: CASNRDYNSPLHF
CDR3nt: TGTGCCAGTAACAGAGATTATAATTCACCCCTCCACTTT